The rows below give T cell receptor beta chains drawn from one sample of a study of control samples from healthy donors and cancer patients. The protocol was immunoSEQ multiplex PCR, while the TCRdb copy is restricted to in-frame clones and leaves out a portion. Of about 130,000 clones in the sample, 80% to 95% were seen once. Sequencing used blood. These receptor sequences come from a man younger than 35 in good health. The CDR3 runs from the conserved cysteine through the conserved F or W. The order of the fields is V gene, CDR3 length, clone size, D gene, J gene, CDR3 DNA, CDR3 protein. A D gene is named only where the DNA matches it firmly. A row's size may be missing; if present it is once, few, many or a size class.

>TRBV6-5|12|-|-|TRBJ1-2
TGTGCCAGCAGGCAGACAGCTTATGGCTACACCTTC
CASRQTAYGYTF
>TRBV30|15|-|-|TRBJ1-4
TGTGCCTACCATCCCGGAAACGCAACTAATGAAAAACTGTTTTTT
CAYHPGNATNEKLFF
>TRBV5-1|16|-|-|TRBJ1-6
TGCGCCAGCAGCCCACAAGGCAGCTCCTATAATTCACCCCTCCACTTT
CASSPQGSSYNSPLHF
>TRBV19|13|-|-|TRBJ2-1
TGTGCCAGTAGTTCAGGATTAGGAAATGAGCAGTTCTTC
CASSSGLGNEQFF
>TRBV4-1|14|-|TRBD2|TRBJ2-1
TGCGCCAGCAGCCAGCCGACTAGCCGGAATGAGCAGTTCTTC
CASSQPTSRNEQFF
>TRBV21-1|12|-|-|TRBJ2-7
TGTGCCAGCACCCAAAGAGGCTACGAGCAGTACTTC
CASTQRGYEQYF
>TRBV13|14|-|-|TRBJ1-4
TGTGCCAGCAGCTTACGGGAGGGGAATGAAAAACTGTTTTTT
CASSLREGNEKLFF
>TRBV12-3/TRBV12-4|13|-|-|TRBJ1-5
TGTGCCAGCAGTACAGGGTACAATCAGCCCCAGCATTTT
CASSTGYNQPQHF
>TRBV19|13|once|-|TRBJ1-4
TGTGCCAGTAGTATTGGACAATATGAAAAACTGTTTTTT
CASSIGQYEKLFF
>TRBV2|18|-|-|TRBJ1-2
TGTGCCAGCAGTGAAGTCTCCGGACAGAAAACGGCTAACTATGGCTACACCTTC
CASSEVSGQKTANYGYTF
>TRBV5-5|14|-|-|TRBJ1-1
TGTGCCAGCAGCTTGACGGGATTAGGCACTGAAGCTTTCTTT
CASSLTGLGTEAFF
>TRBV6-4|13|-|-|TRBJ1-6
TGTGCCAGCAGTTCGGGGGCAGAGTCACCCCTCCACTTT
CASSSGAESPLHF
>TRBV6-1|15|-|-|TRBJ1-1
TGTGCCAGCAGTGAAATACGACGGTCGAACACTGAAGCTTTCTTT
CASSEIRRSNTEAFF
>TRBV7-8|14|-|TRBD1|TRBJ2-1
TGTGCCAGCAGCTCACCGGACAGGGCGAATGAGCAGTTCTTC
CASSSPDRANEQFF
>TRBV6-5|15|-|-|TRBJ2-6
TGTGCCAGCAGAAGCGACAGGTCTGGGGCCAACGTCCTGACTTTC
CASRSDRSGANVLTF
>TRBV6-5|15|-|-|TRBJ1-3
TGTGCCAGCAGTTATAGTGGCAGCCCTGGAAACACCATATATTTT
CASSYSGSPGNTIYF
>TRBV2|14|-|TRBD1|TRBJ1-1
TGTGCCAGCCGAGGGGGACAGGGGTTGGACGAAGCTTTCTTT
CASRGGQGLDEAFF
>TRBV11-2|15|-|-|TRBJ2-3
TGTGCCAGCAGCCCATCGACAGGCAGCACAGATACGCAGTATTTT
CASSPSTGSTDTQYF
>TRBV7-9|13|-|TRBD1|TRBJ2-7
TGTGCCAGCAGCTGGACAGGGACCTACGAGCAGTACTTC
CASSWTGTYEQYF
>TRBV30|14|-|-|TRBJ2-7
TGTGCCTGGAGAACAGGAGTGGAGGCCTACGAGCAGTACTTC
CAWRTGVEAYEQYF
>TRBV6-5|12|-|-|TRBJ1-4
TGTGCCAGCTCCCTGGGGGGGGAAAAACTGTTTTTT
CASSLGGEKLFF
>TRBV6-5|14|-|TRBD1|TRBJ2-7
TGTGCCAGCAGAACCGGGACAGGGGGCTACGAGCAGTACTTC
CASRTGTGGYEQYF
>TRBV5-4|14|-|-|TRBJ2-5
TGTGCCAGCAGCTTCGAACTTACGGGAGAGACCCAGTACTTC
CASSFELTGETQYF
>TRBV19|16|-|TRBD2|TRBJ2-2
TGTGCCAGTAGTATTTCTCGGGGGGGAAACACCGGGGAGCTGTTTTTT
CASSISRGGNTGELFF
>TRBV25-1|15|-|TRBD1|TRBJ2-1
TGTGCCAGCAGTGATCCGAGACAGGGGTTCAATGAGCAGTTCTTC
CASSDPRQGFNEQFF
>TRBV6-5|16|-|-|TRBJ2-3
TGTGCCAGCAGTTTACGCTGGAATGGGATTCGAGATACGCAGTATTTT
CASSLRWNGIRDTQYF
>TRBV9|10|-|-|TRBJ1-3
TGTGCCAGTTCTGGAAACACCATATATTTT
CASSGNTIYF
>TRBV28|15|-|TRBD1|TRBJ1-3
TGTGCCAGCAGCGCAACGACAGGGGACGGAAACACCATATATTTT
CASSATTGDGNTIYF
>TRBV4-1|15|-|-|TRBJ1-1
TGCGCCAGCAGCCAAGAATGGCAGGGAGGGACTGAAGCTTTCTTT
CASSQEWQGGTEAFF
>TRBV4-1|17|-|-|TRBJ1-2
TGCGCCAGCAGCCAAATTGATGGATGGGGGAAGGACTATGGCTACACCTTC
CASSQIDGWGKDYGYTF
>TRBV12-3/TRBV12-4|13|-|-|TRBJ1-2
TGTGCCAGCAGTTTACAGGGTGGCTATGGCTACACCTTC
CASSLQGGYGYTF
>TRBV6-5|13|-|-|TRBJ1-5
TGTGCCAGCAGTAACCGGGGGGACCAGCCCCAGCATTTT
CASSNRGDQPQHF
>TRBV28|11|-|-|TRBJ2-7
TGTGCCAGCAGTTTCCACTACGAGCAGTACTTC
CASSFHYEQYF
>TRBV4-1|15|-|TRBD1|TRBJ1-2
TGCGCCAGCAGCCCCCGGGACAGTTCCAACTATGGCTACACCTTC
CASSPRDSSNYGYTF
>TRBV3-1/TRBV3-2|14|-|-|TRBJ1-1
TGTGCCAGCAGCCAAGATCACGGCAGTCCTGAAGCTTTCTTT
CASSQDHGSPEAFF
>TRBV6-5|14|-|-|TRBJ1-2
TGTGCCAGCAGGAGTTCAGGGGAAAACTATGGCTACACCTTC
CASRSSGENYGYTF
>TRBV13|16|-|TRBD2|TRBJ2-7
TGTGCCAGCAGCTTAGGTCGGGAGGGAAGTTTGTACGAGCAGTACTTC
CASSLGREGSLYEQYF
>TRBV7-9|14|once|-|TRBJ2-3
TGTGCCAGCAGCTTCGGCAGGGTATCAGATACGCAGTATTTT
CASSFGRVSDTQYF
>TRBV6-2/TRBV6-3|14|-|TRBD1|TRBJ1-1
TGTGCCAGCAGTTCGGGGGACAGGGGCACTGAAGCTTTCTTT
CASSSGDRGTEAFF
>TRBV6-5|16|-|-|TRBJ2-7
TGTGCCAGCAGTTACACCCCGACACCGCCAGGCTACGAGCAGTACTTC
CASSYTPTPPGYEQYF
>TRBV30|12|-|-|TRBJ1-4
TGTGCCTGGCAAGGGGGGAATGAAAAACTGTTTTTT
CAWQGGNEKLFF
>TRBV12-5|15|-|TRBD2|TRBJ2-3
TGTGCTAGTGGTTTTAGCGGGGCCCACACAGATACGCAGTATTTT
CASGFSGAHTDTQYF
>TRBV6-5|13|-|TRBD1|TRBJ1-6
TGTGCCAGCAGAAGACAGGGGGATTCACCCCTCCACTTT
CASRRQGDSPLHF
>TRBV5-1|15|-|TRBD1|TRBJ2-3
TGCGCCAGCAGCCTCGACAGGGGTTTCACAGATACGCAGTATTTT
CASSLDRGFTDTQYF
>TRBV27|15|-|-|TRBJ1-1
TGTGCCAGCAGTGTACGCGGACTCCCGAACACTGAAGCTTTCTTT
CASSVRGLPNTEAFF
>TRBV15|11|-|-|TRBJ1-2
TGTGCCACCAGGGGCAGTTATGGCTACACCTTC
CATRGSYGYTF
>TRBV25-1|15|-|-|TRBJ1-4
TGTGCCAGCAGAAATCAGGGGCTCGATAATGAAAAACTGTTTTTT
CASRNQGLDNEKLFF
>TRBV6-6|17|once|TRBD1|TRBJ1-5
TGTGCCAGCAGTCGGACAGGACCTCGATATAGCAATCAGCCCCAGCATTTT
CASSRTGPRYSNQPQHF
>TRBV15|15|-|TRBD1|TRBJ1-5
TGTGCCACCAGCAGAGTACAGGGGGCGATTCAGCCCCAGCATTTT
CATSRVQGAIQPQHF
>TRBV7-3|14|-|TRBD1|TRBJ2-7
TGTGCCAGCCGAGTGTGGGACAGGGACTCCGAGCAGTACTTC
CASRVWDRDSEQYF
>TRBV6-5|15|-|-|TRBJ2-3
TGTGCCAGCAGGGGGGGGCTGGGAGGCACAGATACGCAGTATTTT
CASRGGLGGTDTQYF
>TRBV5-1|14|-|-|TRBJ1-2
TGCGCCAGCAGCTTGTTTGACAGCAACTATGGCTACACCTTC
CASSLFDSNYGYTF
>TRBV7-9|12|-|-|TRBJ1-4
TGTGCCAGCAGTTCACCCGACAGTGAGCAGTTTTTT
CASSSPDSEQFF
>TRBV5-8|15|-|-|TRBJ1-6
TGTGCCAGCAGCAGGGTATCCATAGGAAATTCACCCCTCCACTTT
CASSRVSIGNSPLHF